This T cell receptor (beta chain) derives from a study of regulatory T cells in long-lasting Graves disease. The study's findings and limits: More public clonotypes were shared by persistent patients (approximately 3,000) than by new patients (fewer than 1,000).

Sequencing libraries for TCR beta were prepared with iRepertoire HTBI primers and Arm-PCR of CDR3 regions. TCRdb reprocessed the multiplex PCR reads via MiXCR and lists one record per CDR3 protein. This table has 580,000 or so distinct CDR3 sequences, roughly 15% appearing once. This clonotype occurred many times. Its target is not known. Germline CDR1 is KGHSH and CDR2 is LQKENI. The CDR3 length is 14 residues. V was trimmed by 3 bases and J by 0 bases, leaving 8 bases between them. Time point of the sample: newly diagnosed GD, antithyroid drugs for less than 3 months. RNA extracted from PBMCs served as the sequencing template. Another study also made use of these data, one on T cells in Graves' hyperthyroidism and ophthalmopathy.

The TCR was taken from a man younger than 30 with Graves disease. Specimen: peripheral blood mononuclear cells (PBMCs), collected at new diagnosis, from a patient treated with antithyroid drugs. The gene calls are TRBV18 and TRBJ1-1; D is ambiguous. CDR3 nucleotide sequence: TGTGCCAGCTCACCCCCAAGTGTGAACACTGAAGCTTTCTTT. Its protein product is CASSPPSVNTEAFF.